The 27 T cell receptor beta chains presented below share a single source sample, sequenced in a study of blood T cell repertoires in COVID-19. Profiled with immunoSEQ multiplex PCR; TCRdb holds only in-frame clones, not every one. Of about 80,000 clones listed, approximately 78% are singletons. The sample consisted of peripheral blood. The receptor set was obtained from a woman aged 80 or older with acute or convalescent COVID-19.

The chain carries TRBV5-1 and TRBJ1-6, with 11 bases identical to TRBD1. The germline CDR1 and CDR2 sequences are SGHRS and YFSETQ. This CDR3 is 18 amino acids long. Trimming took 0 bases from V and 0 from J; bases not matched to a gene: 2. The CDR3 DNA follows: TGCGCCAGCAGCTTGGGGGACAGGGGGAGCTCCTATAATTCACCCCTCCACTTT. It codes for CASSLGDRGSSYNSPLHF. The full variable domain, in which reference TRBV5-1 and TRBJ1-6 provide the parts outside the CDR3, is KAGVTQTPRYLIKTRGQQVTLSCSPISGHRSVSWYQQTPGQGLQFLFEYFSETQRNKGNFPGRFSGRQFSNSRSEMNVSTLELGDSALYLCASSLGDRGSSYNSPLHFGNGTRLTVT.

Points on this clone: In the same sample, other DNA sequences code for this CDR3. J is TRBJ2-3 and V is TRBV9; 16 positions agree with TRBD2. V lost 4 bases and J lost 0; bases outside the gene matches: 8. Germline V gene sequence: CDR1 SGDLS, CDR2 YYNGEE. The CDR3 extends over 19 amino acids. The CDR3 here is CASSPGLAGGHSSTDTQYF. The DNA for the CDR3 is TGTGCCAGCAGCCCGGGACTAGCGGGGGGGCACTCTAGCACAGATACGCAGTATTTT.

The rearrangement joins TRBV9 to TRBJ2-2; D not certain. Germline loops: CDR1 SGDLS, CDR2 YYNGEE. Trimming shortened V by 7 bases and J by 1 base, and 8 bases separated the two germline ends. The CDR3 runs to 13 residues. In nucleotides, the CDR3 is TGTGCCAGCCAAGCAGGGAACACCGGGGAGCTGTTTTTT. Protein product: CASQAGNTGELFF. Looking up the rest from reference TRBV9 and TRBJ2-2 gives the full variable domain: DSGVTQTPKHLITATGQRVTLRCSPRSGDLSVYWYQQSLDQGLQFLIQYYNGEERAKGNILERFSAQQFPDLHSELNLSSLELGDSALYFCASQAGNTGELFFGEGSRLTVL.

The V gene is TRBV7-2, the J gene TRBJ2-7, with TRBD2 matching 7 bases. V trimming: 3 bases; J trimming: 0 bases; junction bases outside the gene matches: 8. The CDR3 extends over 16 amino acids. Germline-derived CDR1 and CDR2 are SGHTA and FQGNSA. CDR3 loop: CASSLVGAGSSYEQYF. In nucleotides, the CDR3 is TGTGCCAGCAGCTTGGTCGGAGCGGGGTCCTCCTACGAGCAGTACTTC.

V gene TRBV3-1 (or the pseudogene TRBV3-2) combines with J gene TRBJ2-1; 15 bases are shared with TRBD2. Germline loops: CDR1 LGHDT, CDR2 YNNKEL (reference sequence). J gave up 6 bases and V 4 bases, and 7 bases lay outside the gene matches. The CDR3 spans 17 residues. The CDR3, as DNA: TGTGCCAGCAGCCCTCGGACTAGCGGGGGGGCTCTCAATGAGCAGTTCTTC. Its protein is CASSPRTSGGALNEQFF.

The J gene is TRBJ1-1, the V gene TRBV2; TRBD1 agrees at 7 bases. The ends lost 6 bases at V and 5 bases at J; junction bases unmatched: 3. Germline-derived CDR1 and CDR2 are SNHLY and FYNNEI. The CDR3 covers 12 residues. CDR3 DNA sequence: TGTGCCAGCAGCGAACAGGGGACTGAAGCTTTCTTT. Amino acids: CASSEQGTEAFF.

Of note for this clone: At one end the junction does not follow the germline gene, possibly because of a read error. The V gene is TRBV24-1, the J gene TRBJ1-5; tentatively, D is TRBD1 (5 bases). Germline loops: CDR1 KGHDR, CDR2 SFDVKD. The CDR3 is 13 amino acids. The CDR3 region is CATSDYRGSQVNF. As DNA, the CDR3 is TGTGCCACCAGTGATTATAGGGGCAGCCAAGTGAATTTT.

The chain has TRBV7-2 and TRBJ2-2; D uncertain. CDR3 length: 16 amino acids. Per germline, CDR1 SGHTA and CDR2 FQGNSA. The germline V and J ends were trimmed by 1 base and 2 bases, with 11 bases remaining between them. CDR3 DNA sequence: TGTGCCAGCAGCTTAGTAGTTCGCCAAAACACCGGGGAGCTGTTTTTT. Its protein is CASSLVVRQNTGELFF.

The chain joins TRBV6-1 to TRBJ1-5; maybe TRBD1 (5 bases). This CDR3 has 18 residues. Per germline, CDR1 MNHNS and CDR2 SASEGT. The germline V and J ends were trimmed by 1 base and 5 bases, with 21 bases remaining between them. The CDR3 DNA follows: TGTGCCAGCAGTGAAGTGTCCGGGGGGGTTCGGGTGGATCAGCCCCAGCATTTT. Its translation: CASSEVSGGVRVDQPQHF.

This clone was detected once. The chain links TRBV19 to TRBJ2-3; no reliable D call. This CDR3 has 12 amino acids. Germline V gene lookup returns CDR1 LNHDA and CDR2 SQIVND (reference sequence). The V end was cut by 5 bases, the J end by 3 bases, with 6 bases between. CDR3 sequence (DNA): TGTGCCAGTAGTGAACAGACAGATACGCAGTATTTT. It translates to CASSEQTDTQYF.

The chain recombines TRBV14 with TRBJ1-4, with D possibly TRBD1 on 5 matching bases. CDR1 and CDR2 from the germline V gene are SGHDN and FVKESK. V was cut by 4 bases and J by 10 bases, with 16 bases left in between. This CDR3 has 14 residues. The CDR3 is CASSPKGLGGKLFF. CDR3 coding DNA: TGTGCCAGCAGCCCGAAGGGACTGGGAGGAAAACTGTTTTTT.

V gene TRBV28 combines with J gene TRBJ1-4; unclear D gene. The CDR3 loop spans 12 amino acids. CDR1 is MDHEN and CDR2 is SYDVKM in the germline V gene. Trimming took off 7 bases at V and 5 bases at J, with 8 bases between the two ends. CDR3: CASMAVNEKLFF. The CDR3, as DNA: TGTGCCAGCATGGCAGTAAATGAAAAACTGTTTTTT.

Here the CDR3 DNA reads TGTGCCAGCACCCTAGTACTTTACAATGAGCAGTTCTTC. Translation gives CASTLVLYNEQFF. The rearrangement links TRBV21-1 to TRBJ2-1; the table assigns TRBD2, which was not confirmed against the DNA. TRBV21-1 is reported as a pseudogene. The CDR3 is 13 amino acids.

This chain links TRBV6-5 with TRBJ1-5, with a tentative D call TRBD1 (5 bases). Trimming removed 7 bases from V and 4 bases from J, with 17 bases in between. Germline lookup yields CDR1 MNHEY and CDR2 SVGAGI. The CDR3 extends over 15 amino acids. The CDR3 coding sequence is TGTGCCAGCACCGGAACCCCAGGGAGGAATCAGCCCCAGCATTTT. Translating gives CASTGTPGRNQPQHF.

The V and J genes are TRBV5-6 and TRBJ1-3; TRBD1 matches at 7 bases. The CDR3 loop spans 16 amino acids. Per germline, CDR1 SGHDT and CDR2 YYEEEE. With V trimmed by 4 bases and J by 2 bases, 9 bases remained unmatched. The CDR3 DNA sequence: TGTGCCAGCAGCCTTCACACCGACAGGGCTGGAAACACCATATATTTT. It encodes CASSLHTDRAGNTIYF.

CDR3 residues: CASSPEGLSKNEQFF. CDR3 nucleotide sequence: TGTGCCAGCAGCCCAGAGGGACTATCCAAAAATGAGCAGTTCTTC. The chain uses TRBV9 and TRBJ2-1; 7 bases map to TRBD2. From germline, CDR1 is SGDLS and CDR2 YYNGEE. V trimming: 4 bases; J trimming: 7 bases; junction bases outside the gene matches: 11. The CDR3 has 15 amino acids. Complete variable domain (other parts from reference TRBV9 and TRBJ2-1): DSGVTQTPKHLITATGQRVTLRCSPRSGDLSVYWYQQSLDQGLQFLIQYYNGEERAKGNILERFSAQQFPDLHSELNLSSLELGDSALYFCASSPEGLSKNEQFFGPGTRLTVL.

The sample holds one count of this clone. This rearrangement joins TRBV5-6 to TRBJ2-7; 7 bases line up with TRBD1. The V gene end was trimmed by 4 bases and the J gene end by 1 base; junction bases not matched to a gene: 5. This CDR3 has 14 residues. CDR1 SGHDT and CDR2 YYEEEE come from the germline V gene. The CDR3 sequence: CASSMDRMSYEQYF. The CDR3 bases are TGTGCCAGCAGCATGGACAGGATGTCCTACGAGCAGTACTTC.

The genes are TRBV11-2 and TRBJ2-7, with 8 nucleotides matching TRBD2. Per germline, CDR1 SGHAT and CDR2 FQNNGV. Trimming removed 5 bases from V and 1 base from J; junction bases left unmatched: 13. The CDR3 is made up of 17 amino acids. CDR3: CASSQGSSGGASYEQYF. As DNA, the CDR3 is TGTGCCAGCAGCCAAGGGTCAAGCGGGGGCGCTTCCTACGAGCAGTACTTC.

V usage is TRBV7-2 and J usage is TRBJ2-7; TRBD1 aligns across 7 bases. Germline trimming cut 1 base from V and 6 bases from J; bases unmatched to any gene: 6. This CDR3 spans 14 amino acids. CDR1 SGHTA and CDR2 FQGNSA come from the germline V gene. DNA for the CDR3: TGTGCCAGCAGCTTAGACAGGGGCCTCCGCGAGCAGTACTTC. Encoded protein: CASSLDRGLREQYF.

V usage is TRBV6-7 and J usage is TRBJ1-6; tentative D call: TRBD1 (5 bases). TRBV6-7 is placed among ORFs of uncertain function. The CDR3 runs to 16 residues. Deletions cut 0 bases from V and 7 bases from J, with 13 bases between. The CDR3 DNA follows: TGTGCCAGCAGTTACTCGATATCAACAGGCAATTCACCCCTCCACTTT. As protein: CASSYSISTGNSPLHF.

This clone was observed at least ten times. The chain couples TRBV27 to TRBJ1-5; D may be TRBD1 (5 bases). The CDR3 runs to 14 residues. In germline, CDR1 is MNHEY, CDR2 SMNVEV (reference sequence). V was cut by 10 bases and J by 7 bases, with 20 bases left in between. In nucleotides, the CDR3 is TGTGCCACCAGGCCCCGGGGGGGATTGCAGCCCCAGCATTTT. It encodes CATRPRGGLQPQHF.

The J gene is TRBJ2-3, the V gene TRBV4-1; 8 bases are shared with TRBD2. CDR3 length equals 16 residues. After removal of 0 bases from V and 7 bases from J, the junction contained 9 bases not matched to a gene. Germline V gene data show CDR1 as MGHRA and CDR2 as YSYEKL. This CDR3 is CASSQEGAGGGNTQYF. The CDR3, as DNA: TGCGCCAGCAGCCAAGAGGGTGCCGGGGGGGGGAATACGCAGTATTTT.

The J gene is TRBJ2-5, the V gene TRBV15; D perhaps matches TRBD2 (6 bases). CDR3 length: 14 amino acids. V was pared by 2 bases and J by 1 base, with 8 bases between. Germline values: CDR1 LNHNV, CDR2 YYDKDF (reference sequence). CDR3 region: CATSRTTSQETQYF. Written as DNA, the CDR3 is TGTGCCACCAGCAGAACGACTAGCCAAGAGACCCAGTACTTC.

This sequence joins TRBV19 and TRBJ1-1; D gene unclear. Trimming pared 6 bases from V and 1 base from J, leaving 12 bases between. The CDR3 totals 14 residues. Germline V gene lookup returns CDR1 LNHDA and CDR2 SQIVND (reference sequence). The CDR3 sequence is CASRTAGRNTEAFF. For the CDR3, the DNA is TGTGCCAGTAGAACGGCGGGGAGGAACACTGAAGCTTTCTTT.

This chain links TRBV7-3 with TRBJ1-2, with TRBD1 matching over 10 bases. Germline CDR1 SGHTA, CDR2 FQGTGA. The CDR3 consists of 20 residues. CDR3: CPGMGVNFRDRGEPNYGYTF. CDR3 coding DNA: TGTCCGGGGATGGGGGTAAATTTCCGGGACAGGGGAGAACCTAACTATGGCTACACCTTC.

This sequence joins TRBV21-1 and TRBJ1-5. TRBV21-1 is assigned pseudogene status. The CDR3 contains 15 residues. The DNA of the CDR3 is TGTGCCAACGAGAGCCCTACCTTTAGCAATCAGCCCCAGCATTTT. It translates to CANESPTFSNQPQHF.

The chain recombines TRBV3-1 (or the pseudogene TRBV3-2) with TRBJ1-6, with 7 positions matching TRBD1. The junction had 13 bases not matched to a gene; V was cut back by 3 bases and J by 5 bases. This CDR3 is built from 18 residues. Germline values: CDR1 LGHDT, CDR2 YNNKEL (reference sequence). This chain's CDR3 is CASSHRQGLISDNSPLHF. The CDR3 DNA reads as TGTGCCAGCAGCCATCGACAGGGTTTAATCTCAGATAATTCACCCCTCCACTTT.